The 6 T cell receptor beta chains in this list originate from one sample, sequenced in a study of lymphopenia after photon versus proton radiotherapy. Sequencing was performed with immunoSEQ multiplex PCR; in TCRdb, only in-frame clones are kept and a portion is missing. The data contain approximately 170,000 clones, about nine tenths of them seen just once; the ten biggest clones take up around 5.1%. The sequenced sample was peripheral blood, obtained from a patient treated with photon-based radiotherapy. These receptor sequences come from a man in his fifties with gastric cancer.

The rearrangement links TRBV7-2 to TRBJ2-7; maybe TRBD1 (5 bases). Germline V gene sequence: CDR1 SGHTA, CDR2 FQGNSA. The CDR3 runs 12 residues. V was pared by 8 bases and J by 3 bases, with 11 bases between. The CDR3 protein is CASGQGDYEQYF. CDR3 bases: TGTGCCAGCGGACAAGGAGACTACGAGCAGTACTTC.

This chain uses TRBV5-4 with TRBJ1-1, with a weak D call TRBD1 (5 bases). The CDR3 is 12 amino acids. CDR1 is SGHNT and CDR2 is YYREEE in the germline V gene (reference sequence). V lost 0 bases and J 9 bases, leaving 9 bases between the germline ends. The CDR3 nucleotides are TGTGCCAGCAGCTTGGAGCGGGGGAAAGCTTTCTTT. Its translation is CASSLERGKAFF.

The chain combines TRBV7-8 with TRBJ2-7; D may be TRBD1 or TRBD2 (5 bases each). Per germline, CDR1 SGHVS and CDR2 FQNEAQ. This CDR3 has 15 amino acids. The germline V and J ends were trimmed by 1 base and 2 bases, with 12 bases remaining between them. The CDR3 reads CASSLGGIGTYEQYF. The DNA of the CDR3 is TGTGCCAGCAGCTTAGGGGGGATCGGGACCTACGAGCAGTACTTC.

This clone was observed a single time. The rearrangement links TRBV29-1 to TRBJ1-1; D unresolved. Germline lookup yields CDR1 SQVTM and CDR2 ANQGSEA. The CDR3 runs to 9 residues. The CDR3 DNA sequence: TGCAGTGCCGGACTTGAAGCTTTCTTT. Translation: CSAGLEAFF.

V is TRBV5-1 and J is TRBJ2-5; D ambiguous. CDR1 and CDR2 from the germline V gene are SGHRS and YFSETQ. The CDR3 runs to 12 residues. V lost 5 bases, J lost 2 bases, and 7 bases lay in between. The CDR3 loop reads CASRPEQETQYF. The CDR3 bases are TGCGCCAGCAGGCCGGAACAAGAGACCCAGTACTTC.

The J gene is TRBJ2-4, the V gene TRBV7-9, with 10 positions matching TRBD2. CDR1 is SEHNR and CDR2 is FQNEAQ in the germline V gene (reference sequence). The V and J ends lost 4 bases and 7 bases, in that order; junction bases with no gene match: 10. This CDR3 spans 16 amino acids. As DNA, the CDR3 is TGTGCCAGCAGCTCCGGTCCAGCGGGAGGGGGGAACATTCAGTACTTC. Encoded protein: CASSSGPAGGGNIQYF.